One sample yielded the 26 T cell receptor beta chains listed below, sequenced in a study of blood T cell repertoires in COVID-19. Repertoires were generated with immunoSEQ multiplex PCR, while TCRdb's copy carries only in-frame clones and drops some. The table has 250,000 to 300,000 clones, 85% to 90% seen once. The sequencing sample was made of PBMCs or T cells enriched from blood (not recorded which). These receptors originate from a man aged 35-49 years who had recovered from COVID-19.

The rearrangement uses TRBV11-2 and TRBJ1-2, with 12 bases identical to TRBD1. This CDR3 comprises 15 residues. Per the germline V gene, CDR1 is SGHAT and CDR2 is FQNNGV. V lost 5 bases and J lost 5; bases outside the gene matches: 6. The CDR3 bases are TGTGCCAGCAGCGCCGGGACAGGGGGCCGTTATGGCTACACCTTC. Its protein is CASSAGTGGRYGYTF.

This chain joins TRBV11-3 and TRBJ1-6; 12 positions agree with TRBD1. CDR1 is SGHNT and CDR2 is YENEEA in the germline V gene. The CDR3 runs 14 residues. V gave up 6 bases and J gave up 9 bases; unmatched junction bases: 3. CDR3 sequence reads: CASRGTGGGSPLHF. CDR3 coding DNA: TGTGCCAGCAGGGGGACAGGGGGCGGTTCACCCCTCCACTTT.

This chain joins TRBV28 and TRBJ2-7; 7 positions agree with TRBD1. Trimming took 5 bases from V and 6 from J; bases not matched to a gene: 16. This CDR3 spans 16 amino acids. Germline V CDR1 and CDR2: MDHEN, SYDVKM. In DNA form, the CDR3 reads TGTGCCAGCAGTCGTTCCGACAGGGTGGTGGTCTCCGAGCAGTACTTC. Translation: CASSRSDRVVVSEQYF.

This clone was counted a single time. The chain links TRBV19 to TRBJ1-4; the match to TRBD1 covers 7 bases. The ends lost 8 bases at V and 8 bases at J; junction bases unmatched: 8. The germline V gene encodes CDR1 LNHDA and CDR2 SQIVND (reference sequence). The CDR3 loop spans 13 amino acids. The CDR3: CASARQGDEKLFF. CDR3 in DNA: TGTGCCAGTGCGAGACAGGGAGACGAAAAACTGTTTTTT.

V gene TRBV9 combines with J gene TRBJ2-7; 8 bases agree with TRBD1. There are 17 residues in the CDR3. V lost 4 bases and J lost 3; bases outside the gene matches: 15. CDR1 and CDR2 from the germline V gene are SGDLS and YYNGEE. The CDR3 sequence: CASSPRGDRRINYEQYF. CDR3 in DNA: TGTGCCAGCAGCCCCAGAGGGGACAGGCGGATCAACTACGAGCAGTACTTC. The whole variable domain, filled in from reference TRBV9 and TRBJ2-7, reads DSGVTQTPKHLITATGQRVTLRCSPRSGDLSVYWYQQSLDQGLQFLIQYYNGEERAKGNILERFSAQQFPDLHSELNLSSLELGDSALYFCASSPRGDRRINYEQYFGPGTRLTVT.

The chain combines TRBV19 with TRBJ2-1; D remains ambiguous. CDR3 length: 14 amino acids. V gave up 4 bases and J gave up 3 bases, with 10 bases separating them. Germline CDR1 reads LNHDA; CDR2 reads SQIVND (reference sequence). CDR3 in DNA: TGTGCCAGTAGTACCCAATTCGGCTACAATGAGCAGTTCTTC. It is translated as CASSTQFGYNEQFF.

The chain links TRBV28 to TRBJ2-5; TRBD1 matches at 10 bases. CDR3 length: 17 residues. Trimming cost V 6 bases and J 1 base; bases outside gene matches: 11. Germline V gene data show CDR1 as MDHEN and CDR2 as SYDVKM. CDR3 region: CASRPHERDRGQETQYF. Written as DNA, the CDR3 is TGTGCCAGCAGACCCCATGAGCGGGACAGGGGCCAAGAGACCCAGTACTTC.

The chain carries TRBV6-5 and TRBJ2-5; possibly TRBD1 for D (6 bases). The CDR3 loop spans 14 amino acids. The V gene lost 0 bases and the J gene lost 7 bases, with 12 bases spanning the gap. CDR1 and CDR2 (germline): MNHEY, SVGAGI. The CDR3: CASSYSRQAGTQYF. The CDR3, as DNA: TGTGCCAGCAGTTACTCGAGACAGGCTGGGACCCAGTACTTC.

A remark on this clone: A junction boundary mismatches the germline segment, possibly from a read error. CDR3 nucleotides: TGTGCCAGCAGCTTAGCCTCCCAAGGGGACAGGATCGACTTC. Its translation: CASSLASQGDRIDF. The chain recombines TRBV7-8 with TRBJ2-4, with 8 nucleotides matching TRBD1. CDR1 is SGHVS and CDR2 is FQNEAQ in the germline V gene. CDR3 size: 14 residues.

The gene calls are TRBV7-9 and TRBJ1-4, with 7 bases aligning to TRBD1. J lost 8 bases, V lost 3 bases, and 6 bases had no gene match. Germline values: CDR1 SEHNR, CDR2 FQNEAQ (reference sequence). The CDR3 sequence is 14 residues long. The CDR3: CASSFQGGREKLFF. The CDR3 nucleotides are TGTGCCAGCAGCTTCCAGGGGGGTAGGGAAAAACTGTTTTTT. The full variable domain, in which reference TRBV7-9 and TRBJ1-4 provide the parts outside the CDR3, is DTGVSQNPRHKITKRGQNVTFRCDPISEHNRLYWYRQTLGQGPEFLTYFQNEAQLEKSRLLSDRFSAERPKGSFSTLEIQRTEQGDSAMYLCASSFQGGREKLFFGSGTQLSVL.

V and J are TRBV4-1 and TRBJ1-2; D gene ambiguous. Trimming took 4 bases from V and 4 from J, leaving 7 bases between them. This CDR3 contains 12 residues. Germline V gene lookup returns CDR1 MGHRA and CDR2 YSYEKL. The CDR3 nucleotides read TGCGCCAGCAGCCGAGATCTCTATGGCTACACCTTC. This sequence encodes CASSRDLYGYTF.

This chain connects TRBV4-2 to TRBJ2-3; 9 bases line up with TRBD2. Germline values: CDR1 LGHNA, CDR2 YNFKEQ. V lost 4 bases and J lost 9; bases outside the gene matches: 11. The CDR3 loop spans 15 amino acids. The CDR3 spells CASSPITASGETQYF. Written as DNA, the CDR3 is TGTGCCAGCAGCCCTATTACCGCTAGCGGGGAAACGCAGTATTTT.

This clone has a single count. The chain recombines TRBV9 with TRBJ2-5, with TRBD2 matching 13 bases. V gave up 0 bases and J gave up 4 bases; unmatched junction bases: 3. Germline-derived CDR1 and CDR2 are SGDLS and YYNGEE. The CDR3 runs 16 residues. The CDR3 bases are TGTGCCAGCAGCGTAGGGGGACTAGCGGGAAGAGAGACCCAGTACTTC. Its protein is CASSVGGLAGRETQYF.

This clone was recorded a few times. The chain recombines TRBV3-1 (or the pseudogene TRBV3-2) with TRBJ1-6, with D perhaps TRBD1 (5 bases). The germline gives CDR1 LGHDT, CDR2 YNNKEL (reference sequence). This CDR3 has 14 residues. The V gene lost 5 bases and the J gene lost 7 bases, with 12 bases spanning the gap. The CDR3 is CASSSLGGNSPLHF. In DNA form, the CDR3 reads TGTGCCAGCAGCAGTTTGGGGGGGAATTCACCCCTCCACTTT.

The chain combines TRBV6-5 with TRBJ2-3, with D possibly TRBD1 on 5 matching bases. V was shortened by 7 bases and J by 1 base, with 15 bases between the two germline ends. Germline V gene data show CDR1 as MNHEY and CDR2 as SVGAGI. The CDR3 consists of 15 residues. The CDR3 nucleotides are TGTGCCAGCAACAAAGGGGATTTGGGCACAGATACGCAGTATTTT. It yields the protein CASNKGDLGTDTQYF.

Here the CDR3 DNA reads TGTGCCAGCAGTCCCACATCAGGGGGCAATCAGCCCCAGCATTTT. It is translated as CASSPTSGGNQPQHF. This sequence joins TRBV28 and TRBJ1-5; a possible D gene is TRBD1 (6 bases). Germline-derived CDR1 and CDR2 are MDHEN and SYDVKM. CDR3 length: 15 amino acids. V shed 5 bases and J shed 2 bases, with 13 bases lying between them.

J is TRBJ2-5 and V is TRBV21-1; the listed D gene, TRBD2, was not tested against the DNA. TRBV21-1 is reported as a pseudogene. CDR3 length: 20 residues. CDR3 bases: TGTGCCAGCAGCAATCTAGGCCGGACTAGCGGGAGAAGTGATCGTTCTTTCCAGTACTTC. Translating it yields CASSNLGRTSGRSDRSFQYF.

This chain connects TRBV30 to TRBJ2-2, with 8 bases fitting TRBD2. Germline V gene data show CDR1 as GTSNPN and CDR2 as SVGIG (reference sequence). CDR3 length: 17 residues. V shed 2 bases and J 5 bases; nucleotides not matched to a gene: 13. DNA for the CDR3: TGTGCCTGGAGTAACGGCGGGGGGCCAAGTAGGACCGGGGAGCTGTTTTTT. Translating it yields CAWSNGGGPSRTGELFF.

This rearrangement joins TRBV5-1 to TRBJ1-5; 10 bases are shared with TRBD1. The junction had 3 bases not matched to a gene; V was cut back by 4 bases and J by 5 bases. CDR1 and CDR2 (germline): SGHRS, YFSETQ. CDR3 length: 14 amino acids. CDR3 in DNA: TGCGCCAGCAGCCCGGGGACAGGGGATCAGCCCCAGCATTTT. It encodes CASSPGTGDQPQHF.

J is TRBJ1-1 and V is TRBV5-4, with D possibly being TRBD1 (6 bases). CDR3 length: 13 amino acids. Looked up from germline, CDR1 is SGHNT and CDR2 is YYREEE (reference sequence). V lost 5 bases to trimming and J lost 4 bases, with 12 bases between them. In DNA, the CDR3 is TGTGCCAGCAGTCTACAGGGCTTCACTGAAGCTTTCTTT. It specifies CASSLQGFTEAFF.

The V and J genes are TRBV7-9 and TRBJ1-6; 10 bases are shared with TRBD1. The CDR3 has 19 amino acids. The trim removed 4 bases at V and 0 bases at J, leaving 9 bases unmatched. Germline V lookup: CDR1 SEHNR, CDR2 FQNEAQ (reference sequence). CDR3 DNA sequence: TGTGCCAGCAGCTCGGACAGGACAGGGGGTTTCTCCTATAATTCACCCCTCCACTTT. This gives the protein CASSSDRTGGFSYNSPLHF.

V usage is TRBV30 and J usage is TRBJ1-3; a possible D gene is TRBD1 (5 bases). Trimming pared 8 bases from V and 0 bases from J, leaving 14 bases between. CDR1 is GTSNPN, CDR2 SVGIG, per germline (reference sequence). The CDR3 totals 14 residues. The CDR3 region has the DNA TGTGCCGGGGCCTCATACTACTCTGGAAACACCATATATTTT. Protein: CAGASYYSGNTIYF.

The chain employs TRBV5-1 and TRBJ2-7; TRBD2 agrees at 9 bases. The CDR3 loop spans 15 amino acids. Germline V gene data show CDR1 as SGHRS and CDR2 as YFSETQ. V was pared by 2 bases and J by 3 bases, with 6 bases of the junction left unmatched. CDR3 nucleotides: TGCGCCAGCAGCTTAAATAGCGGGAGTTTCTACGAGCAGTACTTC. Translation gives CASSLNSGSFYEQYF.

The V gene is TRBV5-1, the J gene TRBJ1-1; unclear D gene. Trimming shortened V by 0 bases and J by 1 base, and 7 bases separated the two germline ends. This CDR3 has 14 residues. Per germline, CDR1 SGHRS and CDR2 YFSETQ. The CDR3 DNA reads as TGCGCCAGCAGCTTGGAAGCGGGGAACACTGAAGCTTTCTTT. It codes for CASSLEAGNTEAFF.

The rearrangement uses TRBV18 and TRBJ2-4; no definite D call. The CDR3 is made up of 16 amino acids. V was clipped by 4 bases and J by 0 bases, with 13 bases between them. Germline V lookup: CDR1 KGHSH, CDR2 LQKENI. CDR3 sequence: CASSLLRELAKNIQYF. CDR3 nucleotides: TGTGCCAGCTCACTTCTAAGAGAACTAGCCAAAAACATTCAGTACTTC.

The V and J genes are TRBV29-1 and TRBJ2-1; 7 bases are a match to TRBD2. This CDR3 has 14 residues. Germline V gene data show CDR1 as SQVTM and CDR2 as ANQGSEA. The V segment lost 4 bases and the J segment 1 base; nucleotides outside the gene matches: 4. The CDR3 nucleotides read TGCAGCGTTGGGACTAGGCTATCCTACAATGAGCAGTTCTTC. Translated: CSVGTRLSYNEQFF.